One and the same sample provided the 28 T cell receptor beta chains below, sequenced in a study of cytotoxic CD8 clonotypes in ibrutinib-treated CLL. TCRdb's table, derived via immunoSEQ multiplex PCR, lists solely in-frame clones and lacks some. The sample holds over 120,000 clones, 65% to 85% seen once. The starting material was PBMCs, obtained after 36 months of ibrutinib treatment. Receptors originate from a human donor with chronic lymphocytic leukemia.

The rearrangement uses TRBV6-5 and TRBJ2-5; D might be TRBD1 (6 bases). V was cut by 5 bases and J by 7 bases, with 17 bases left in between. The CDR3 consists of 14 residues. The V gene's germline CDR1 is MNHEY and CDR2 SVGAGI. This CDR3 is CASSPLQGSATQYF. The CDR3 DNA sequence: TGTGCCAGCAGTCCCCTACAGGGATCAGCGACCCAGTACTTC.

The chain employs TRBV5-1 and TRBJ2-7, with 9 bases lining up with TRBD1. The CDR3 is made up of 17 amino acids. Trimming removed 4 bases from V and 2 bases from J; junction bases left unmatched: 13. Germline CDR1 reads SGHRS; CDR2 reads YFSETQ. The CDR3 protein is CASSTGTGPFSPYEQYF. In DNA, the CDR3 is TGCGCCAGCAGCACAGGGACAGGGCCTTTTTCACCCTACGAGCAGTACTTC.

In this sample, this clone turned up once. The chain combines TRBV6-5 with TRBJ2-3, with D tentatively TRBD2 (5 bases). The CDR3 totals 15 residues. CDR1 and CDR2 (germline): MNHEY, SVGAGI. Trimming shortened V by 4 bases and J by 2 bases, and 13 bases separated the two germline ends. The CDR3 bases are TGTGCCAGCAGTTTATCGCGGGTGCACACAGATACGCAGTATTTT. Protein: CASSLSRVHTDTQYF.

The chain employs TRBV6-1 and TRBJ2-2; D call uncertain. Germline CDR1 and CDR2: MNHNS and SASEGT. V was shortened by 10 bases and J by 7 bases, with 7 bases between the two germline ends. This CDR3 comprises 10 residues. CDR3 sequence: CAMTGGELFF. CDR3 DNA: TGTGCCATGACGGGCGGGGAGCTGTTTTTT.

The chain links TRBV6-1 to TRBJ2-7; D gene unclear. Per germline, CDR1 MNHNS and CDR2 SASEGT. The CDR3 totals 14 residues. Trimming took off 3 bases at V and 2 bases at J, with 11 bases between the two ends. CDR3 in DNA: TGTGCCAGCAGTGAGGGCAGGCCGACCTACGAGCAGTACTTC. Residues: CASSEGRPTYEQYF.

This clone was observed a single time. V and J are TRBV10-2 and TRBJ1-2; perhaps TRBD1 as D (5 bases). Germline V gene sequence: CDR1 WSHSY, CDR2 SAAADI. This CDR3 is built from 14 residues. The V and J ends lost 2 bases and 6 bases respectively, with 13 bases between them. CDR3 sequence: CASSEVSGQNGYTF. Written as DNA, the CDR3 is TGCGCCAGCAGTGAGGTATCGGGGCAAAATGGCTACACCTTC.

The rearrangement uses TRBV11-2 and TRBJ2-6; possible D gene TRBD2, 6 bases. Trimming removed 4 bases at V and 8 bases at J, with 9 bases between. From germline, CDR1 is SGHAT and CDR2 FQNNGV. The CDR3 sequence is 13 residues long. In nucleotides, the CDR3 is TGTGCCAGCAGCTGGGCGGGGTCCAACGTCCTGACTTTC. As protein: CASSWAGSNVLTF.

The chain couples TRBV27 to TRBJ2-7, with D possibly TRBD1 on 6 matching bases. The CDR3 has 15 amino acids. Trimming pared 10 bases from V and 3 bases from J, leaving 22 bases between. Germline loops: CDR1 MNHEY, CDR2 SMNVEV (reference sequence). The CDR3 DNA follows: TGTGCCACCCTATGGTGGGGGCCTCTCTTCTACGAGCAGTACTTC. It encodes CATLWWGPLFYEQYF.

The CDR3 loop reads CAWGQVNQPQHF. In DNA, the CDR3 is TGTGCCTGGGGACAGGTAAATCAGCCCCAGCATTTT. The chain combines TRBV30 with TRBJ1-5; 7 nucleotides line up with TRBD1. CDR1 and CDR2 from the germline V gene are GTSNPN and SVGIG (reference sequence). The CDR3 runs to 12 residues. With V trimmed by 5 bases and J by 4 bases, 2 bases remained unmatched. The full variable domain, with the rest looked up from reference TRBV30 and TRBJ1-5, is SQTIHQWPATLVQPVGSPLSLECTVEGTSNPNLYWYRQAAGRGLQLLFYSVGIGQISSEVPQNLSASRPQDRQFILSSKKLLLSDSGFYLCAWGQVNQPQHFGDGTRLSIL.

This chain connects TRBV5-1 to TRBJ1-1; 9 bases are shared with TRBD1. From germline, CDR1 is SGHRS and CDR2 YFSETQ. V lost 4 bases to trimming and J lost 11 bases; unmatched junction nucleotides: 12. This CDR3 is built from 14 residues. CDR3 sequence reads: CASSGGQGKGTAFF. CDR3 bases: TGCGCCAGCAGCGGCGGACAGGGGAAAGGCACGGCTTTCTTT.

The chain uses TRBV18 and TRBJ1-6, with D perhaps matching TRBD1 (5 bases). The CDR3 runs to 17 residues. Germline V lookup: CDR1 KGHSH, CDR2 LQKENI. V was shortened by 0 bases and J by 9 bases, with 18 bases between the two germline ends. In DNA, the CDR3 is TGTGCCAGCTCACCACCGGGCGGGGCCCAGGGAGGTTCACCCCTCCACTTT. The encoded protein is CASSPPGGAQGGSPLHF.

Here the CDR3 DNA reads TGTGCCAGCAGCACGGGGTCGAACACTGAAGCTTTCTTT. Its protein product is CASSTGSNTEAFF. The rearrangement uses TRBV7-3 and TRBJ1-1; the D is unclear. The germline V gene encodes CDR1 SGHTA and CDR2 FQGTGA. Trimming left V 5 bases short and J 1 base short, with 8 bases between. The CDR3 contains 13 residues.

This chain uses TRBV30 with TRBJ2-1; the match to TRBD2 covers 16 bases. The CDR3 is 15 amino acids. J was trimmed by 10 bases and V by 8 bases; bases with no gene match: 11. Germline assignment: CDR1 GTSNPN and CDR2 SVGIG (reference sequence). The CDR3 is CATPGLAGGIREQFF. CDR3 bases: TGTGCCACCCCGGGACTAGCGGGAGGGATACGCGAGCAGTTCTTC. Full variable domain (remainder filled in from reference TRBV30 and TRBJ2-1): SQTIHQWPATLVQPVGSPLSLECTVEGTSNPNLYWYRQAAGRGLQLLFYSVGIGQISSEVPQNLSASRPQDRQFILSSKKLLLSDSGFYLCATPGLAGGIREQFFGPGTRLTVL.

The chain employs TRBV30 and TRBJ2-3; TRBD2 matches at 7 bases. Losses at the gene ends were 5 bases for V and 3 bases for J; bases not matched to a gene: 11. CDR1 and CDR2 (germline): GTSNPN, SVGIG (reference sequence). The CDR3 is 15 amino acids. The CDR3 here is CAWGARGRVTDTQYF. CDR3 in DNA: TGTGCCTGGGGGGCTCGGGGGAGGGTAACAGATACGCAGTATTTT.

The genes are TRBV7-8 and TRBJ2-7; 7 nucleotides line up with TRBD1. Germline V gene lookup returns CDR1 SGHVS and CDR2 FQNEAQ. The CDR3 length is 14 residues. V lost 2 bases to trimming and J lost 6 bases; unmatched junction nucleotides: 7. The CDR3 DNA reads as TGTGCCAGCAGCTTACAGCGACAGGGACCCGAGCAGTACTTC. It codes for CASSLQRQGPEQYF.

This clone was observed a handful of times. Written as DNA, the CDR3 is TGTGCCACGAGCCGGGGGGGCGCTAATTCACCCCTCCACTTT. This encodes CATSRGGANSPLHF. The chain combines TRBV30 with TRBJ1-6; possibly TRBD1 for D (6 bases). The V end was cut by 8 bases, the J end by 6 bases, with 17 bases between. The CDR3 totals 14 residues. Germline CDR1 GTSNPN, CDR2 SVGIG (reference sequence).

V gene TRBV14 combines with J gene TRBJ2-2; no firm D call. The ends were cut back, 1 base at V and 6 bases at J, with 12 bases in the middle. This CDR3 comprises 15 residues. The germline V gene encodes CDR1 SGHDN and CDR2 FVKESK. The CDR3 DNA reads as TGTGCCAGCAGCCAAGGGTCCCGACGCGCCGGGGAGCTGTTTTTT. Translation: CASSQGSRRAGELFF.

The chain recombines TRBV7-3 with TRBJ2-2; D ambiguous. This CDR3 spans 14 amino acids. Germline lookup yields CDR1 SGHTA and CDR2 FQGTGA. V was shortened by 5 bases and J by 4 bases, with 11 bases between the two germline ends. CDR3 nucleotides: TGTGCCAGCAGCCCGCTCCTCCTCACCGGGGAGCTGTTTTTT. Encoded protein: CASSPLLLTGELFF.

The V gene is TRBV7-2, the J gene TRBJ2-2; TRBD1 or TRBD2 may be the D gene (5 bases each). The CDR3 has 16 amino acids. Per the germline V gene, CDR1 is SGHTA and CDR2 is FQGNSA. V was clipped by 5 bases and J by 6 bases, with 19 bases between them. CDR3 nucleotides: TGTGCCAGCAGCCTGCAGGACCCCGTGGGGGCCGGGGAGCTGTTTTTT. Protein product: CASSLQDPVGAGELFF.

This chain links TRBV16 with TRBJ1-5; D not certain. The CDR3 is 12 residues long. V lost 3 bases and J lost 9, with 9 bases in between. Germline CDR1 reads KGHSY; CDR2 reads FQNENV. DNA for the CDR3: TGTGCCAGCAGCCATCCCAAGTCGCCCCAGCATTTT. Protein: CASSHPKSPQHF.

CDR3 region: CASSEFLAGVSYEQYF. In DNA form, the CDR3 reads TGTGCCAGCAGTGAATTCCTAGCGGGAGTCTCCTACGAGCAGTACTTC. The V and J genes are TRBV25-1 and TRBJ2-7; the match to TRBD2 covers 10 bases. Per the germline V gene, CDR1 is MGHDK and CDR2 is SYGVNS. J was trimmed by 0 bases and V by 1 base; bases with no gene match: 3. The CDR3 runs to 16 residues.

This chain uses TRBV9 with TRBJ2-2; D possibly corresponds to TRBD1 (5 bases). The CDR3 has 14 residues. With 0 bases removed from V and 7 bases from J, the gap between germline ends came to 10 bases. Germline V gene lookup returns CDR1 SGDLS and CDR2 YYNGEE. The CDR3 DNA reads TGTGCCAGCAGCGTAGAAAGGGGTGACGGGGAGCTGTTTTTT. This translates into CASSVERGDGELFF.

J is TRBJ2-1 and V is TRBV6-6; maybe TRBD2 (5 bases). Germline V lookup: CDR1 MNHNY, CDR2 SVGAGI (reference sequence). CDR3 length: 14 amino acids. V was pared by 6 bases and J by 6 bases, with 15 bases between. CDR3 DNA: TGTGCCAGCAGGGTACTAGGGAAGGGCAATGAGCAGTTCTTC. Translation gives CASRVLGKGNEQFF.

J is TRBJ1-2 and V is TRBV10-3; unclear D gene. The CDR3 extends over 12 amino acids. From germline, CDR1 is ENHRY and CDR2 SYGVKD. V was shortened by 3 bases and J by 4 bases, with 6 bases between the two germline ends. CDR3 sequence (DNA): TGTGCCATCAGTGACTCAAGCTATGGCTACACCTTC. The encoded protein is CAISDSSYGYTF.

The chain is built from TRBV10-3 and TRBJ2-1; D ambiguous. Germline assignment: CDR1 ENHRY and CDR2 SYGVKD. Trimming cost V 4 bases and J 6 bases, with 10 bases left between them. CDR3 size: 13 residues. The CDR3 protein is CAISARPGNEQFF. Written as DNA, the CDR3 is TGTGCCATCAGTGCCCGCCCGGGCAATGAGCAGTTCTTC.

The rearrangement uses TRBV5-4 and TRBJ2-1; 7 positions agree with TRBD1. The CDR3 runs to 15 residues. Germline V gene data show CDR1 as SGHNT and CDR2 as YYREEE (reference sequence). With V trimmed by 2 bases and J by 2 bases, 4 bases remained unmatched. The CDR3: CASSFSGTAYNEQFF. CDR3 coding DNA: TGTGCCAGCAGCTTCTCCGGGACAGCCTACAATGAGCAGTTCTTC. Using reference TRBV5-4 and TRBJ2-1 for the parts outside the CDR3, the full variable domain is ETGVTQSPTHLIKTRGQQVTLRCSSQSGHNTVSWYQQALGQGPQFIFQYYREEENGRGNFPPRFSGLQFPNYSSELNVNALELDDSALYLCASSFSGTAYNEQFFGPGTRLTVL.

The chain is built from TRBV5-1 and TRBJ2-3; 7 bases map to TRBD2. Trimming cost V 6 bases and J 4 bases; bases outside gene matches: 8. This CDR3 region has 14 residues. Germline V CDR1 and CDR2: SGHRS, YFSETQ. DNA for the CDR3: TGCGCCAGCACCCCTTGGGGGGGGGCAGATACGCAGTATTTT. Its protein is CASTPWGGADTQYF.

This clone showed up just a few times. The chain is built from TRBV14 and TRBJ2-2; D perhaps matches TRBD1 (6 bases). This CDR3 is 14 amino acids long. V was pared by 6 bases and J by 5 bases, with 13 bases between. CDR1 is SGHDN and CDR2 is FVKESK in the germline V gene. The CDR3 loop reads CASSNRVKTGELFF. CDR3 nucleotides: TGTGCCAGCAGTAACAGGGTTAAAACCGGGGAGCTGTTTTTT. The full variable domain, with the rest looked up from reference TRBV14 and TRBJ2-2, is EAGVTQFPSHSVIEKGQTVTLRCDPISGHDNLYWYRRVMGKEIKFLLHFVKESKQDESGMPNNRFLAERTGGTYSTLKVQPAELEDSGVYFCASSNRVKTGELFFGEGSRLTVL.